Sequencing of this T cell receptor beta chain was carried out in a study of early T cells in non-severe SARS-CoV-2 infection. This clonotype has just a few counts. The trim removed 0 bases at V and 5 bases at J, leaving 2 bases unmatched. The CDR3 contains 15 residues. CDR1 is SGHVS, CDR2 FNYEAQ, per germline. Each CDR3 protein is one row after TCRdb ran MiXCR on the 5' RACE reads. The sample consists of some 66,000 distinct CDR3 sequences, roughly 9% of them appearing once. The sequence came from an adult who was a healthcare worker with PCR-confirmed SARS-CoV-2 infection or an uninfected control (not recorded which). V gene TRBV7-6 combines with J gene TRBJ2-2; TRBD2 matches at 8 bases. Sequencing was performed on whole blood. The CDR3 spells CASSLAPGGTGELFF. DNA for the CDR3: TGTGCCAGCAGCTTAGCGCCGGGGGGGACCGGGGAGCTGTTTTTT. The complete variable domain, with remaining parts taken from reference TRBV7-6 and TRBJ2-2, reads GAGVSQSPRYKVTKRGQDVALRCDPISGHVSLYWYRQALGQGPEFLTYFNYEAQQDKSGLPNDRFSAERPEGSISTLTIQRTEQRDSAMYRCASSLAPGGTGELFFGEGSRLTVL.